This TCR beta chain derives from a study of shared clonotypes between healthy human individuals (dated by TCRdb to about 2020). Concerning the study at large: The cohort included a few men and a couple of women between 18 and 49 years of age. Per donor, three plates each were used for CD4 naive and CD4 memory, two for CD8 naive, and one for CD8 memory. The study deeply sequenced blood TCR repertoires of about five healthy adults to estimate repertoire size and the extent of clonotype sharing between individuals. Libraries were prepared and TCR repertoires were sequenced by different laboratories using diverse techniques, in order to increase sequencing depth and limit assay-specific biases. Per donor, leukapheresis produced somewhere between about 0.94 and 10 billion PBMCs.

TCR CDR3 regions were amplified from genomic DNA by multiplex PCR using the deep immunoSEQ assay. Extracted genomic DNA from each cell subset was spread evenly across all wells of several immunoSEQ 96-well plates, with each plate serving as a replicate. For sorted subsets, each replicate PCR was loaded with approximately 200 ng genomic DNA, equivalent to some 27,000 T cell genomes. Purified libraries were quantified with a Qubit 3.0 fluorometer, sized on a Bioanalyzer 2100, and re-quantified with the KAPA Library Quantification kit. Every immunoSEQ 96-well plate was sequenced on a dedicated single-read 150-cycle Illumina NextSeq 550 flow cell. On the study's bioinformatics: Because the immunoSEQ output held only junctional sequences and lacked quality scores, the filtering could not match the filtering applied to full-length reads. To assign V/J genes and CDR3, sequences were annotated using PyIR, a Python wrapper for IgBLAST v1.9, with IMGT germline references. Reads were filtered out if the reads had weak V/J assignments (E-value above 1e-6), no CDR3, stop codons, out-of-frame junctions, or ambiguous translated residues. A V3J clonotype was defined by an identical inferred V gene, J gene, and CDR3 amino acid sequence. Percentage overlap between repertoires was calculated by dividing the number of shared unique clonotypes by the size of the smaller repertoire. Three approaches were used to assess repertoire richness: RTK rarefaction, the Chao1 estimator, and Recon v2.1 estimates of unobserved clonotypes. Generation probabilities were computed with OLGA for all TCRbeta clonotypes obtained by the gDNA method from several donors. TCRdb obtained this table from immuneACCESS and retained in-frame rearrangements with V and J assigned. These tables miss some clones; where compared with another copy, unresolved V genes account for less than half of the shortfall, and the remainder is unexplained. V, J and clone size were drawn from that table, and D and trimming were deduced from the DNA. For this sample there are approximately 1.4 million clones; 95% to 99% appear just once. 0.4% to 0.55% of the sample is taken by the ten largest.

From the cysteine through the phenylalanine, the CDR3 covers 13 amino acids. The CDR3 DNA has 39 bases and is translated from base 1. From a lookup of the germline V gene, CDR1 and CDR2 are SGHRS and YFSETQ. Trimming costs V 6 bases and J 7 bases, and their ends lie 15 bases apart. About this clone: There is no known antigen for this receptor. Qualities for individual bases were not recorded, and no much larger clone is one base off.

What the work shows at the level of the full study, not this receptor alone: Naive subsets generally had larger estimated clonotype richness than memory subsets did. Rarefaction of sorted-subset datasets indicated incomplete sequencing despite the large sequencing depth. Sampling was restricted to blood, and TCR repertoires in tissues likely differ from the TCR repertoires found in blood. When four donors were compared, the shared fraction of clonotypes was about 5.2% for naive CD4, roughly 3.4% for naive CD8, 2% to 2.5% for memory CD4, and 0.35% to 0.4% for memory CD8. The genetic and exposure-history diversity represented was limited by the small number of donors. Clonotypes shared by all four sorted-subset donors showed higher generation probabilities than non-shared clonotypes. Pairwise subsampling indicated that sequencing depth was expected to affect the degree of clonotype sharing among donors.

Healthy HIV-negative adults with no recently reported acute infections or vaccinations were included as donors. All donors were Caucasian adults living in Nashville, Tennessee, USA. CD4+ T cells were enriched through magnetic negative selection, after which naive cells were positively selected on CD45RA and the remaining negative fraction served as the memory subset. Blood was obtained by leukapheresis, after which PBMCs were separated by Ficoll-Histopaque density gradient centrifugation and cryopreserved in liquid nitrogen vapor phase. Analytical flow cytometry was used to check the purity and quantity of every magnetically sorted T cell population. Each sorted fraction had its genomic DNA isolated and then quantified by UV absorbance on a Nanodrop 2000c.

The chain employs TRBV5-1 and TRBJ2-3, with TRBD2 tentatively as D gene (5 bases match). The specimen was naive CD4+ T cells sorted from blood. The cell subset or site label on this specimen signifies: CD45RA+ positively selected. The TCR originated in a man aged 25-45 years in good health. The DNA is TGCGCCAGCAACCGTGGGGAGCCGAATACGCAGTATTTT. Translated, this is CASNRGEPNTQYF. Reference TRBV5-1 and TRBJ2-3 genes cover what lies past the CDR3, so the full variable domain is KAGVTQTPRYLIKTRGQQVTLSCSPISGHRSVSWYQQTPGQGLQFLFEYFSETQRNKGNFPGRFSGRQFSNSRSEMNVSTLELGDSALYLCASNRGEPNTQYFGPGTRLTVL.